This entry concerns a single T cell receptor (beta chain). Per the germline V gene, CDR1 is SNHLY and CDR2 is FYNNEI. The CDR3 length is 16 residues. V was pared by 3 bases and J by 4 bases, with 15 bases between. Whole blood was used without fractionation, so all unsorted peripheral T cells were included. cDNA was made from around 0.45 ug RNA using alpha and beta constant primers. Using multiplexing indices, alpha and beta chain libraries were generated apart by chain-specific third strand synthesis. From the 5' RACE reads, TCRdb called clonotypes with MiXCR, one entry per CDR3 protein. The sample holds fewer than 20,000 distinct CDR3 sequences; roughly 9.5% are singletons and the top ten take 6% to 7%. This record comes from a study of HIV-infected patients and healthy controls.

Specimen: blood. The V and J genes are TRBV2 and TRBJ1-4, with D maybe TRBD1 (5 bases). The receptor's source is an adult in good health. The CDR3 protein is CASSDRDRRGNEKLFF. CDR3 coding DNA: TGTGCCAGCAGTGATAGGGACCGAAGGGGTAATGAAAAACTGTTTTTT.